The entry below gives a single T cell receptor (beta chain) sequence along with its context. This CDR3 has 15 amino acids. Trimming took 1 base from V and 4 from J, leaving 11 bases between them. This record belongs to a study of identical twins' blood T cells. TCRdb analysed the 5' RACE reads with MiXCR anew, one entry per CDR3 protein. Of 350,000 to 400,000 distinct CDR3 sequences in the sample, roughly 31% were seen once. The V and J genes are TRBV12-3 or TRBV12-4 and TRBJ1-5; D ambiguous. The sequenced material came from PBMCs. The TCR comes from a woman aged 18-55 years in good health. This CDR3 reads CASSLGNSLNQPQHF. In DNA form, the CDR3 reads TGTGCCAGCAGTTTAGGGAATTCTCTAAATCAGCCCCAGCATTTT.